A single sample is the source of the 15 T cell receptor beta chains below, sequenced in a study of blood T cell repertoires in COVID-19. Libraries were prepared by immunoSEQ multiplex PCR; TCRdb keeps only in-frame clonotypes and omits some of them. The sample holds 330,000 or so clones, around 90% seen once. The sample taken for sequencing was peripheral blood. The receptors shown here come from a man aged 25 to 45 with COVID-19, enrolled during active disease.

This chain connects TRBV6-5 to TRBJ1-3; weak D call: TRBD1 (5 bases). From germline, CDR1 is MNHEY and CDR2 SVGAGI. The V gene lost 1 base and the J gene lost 4 bases, with 14 bases spanning the gap. The CDR3 has 16 amino acids. The CDR3 bases are TGTGCCAGCAGTTACTTCTTTTCGACAGCGGGAAACACCATATATTTT. This translates into CASSYFFSTAGNTIYF.

CDR3 DNA: TGTGCCACCCGGGACAGGGAACACACTGAAGCTTTCTTT. Residues: CATRDREHTEAFF. The rearrangement links TRBV25-1 to TRBJ1-1, with 9 bases lining up with TRBD1. V shed 10 bases and J 3 bases; nucleotides not matched to a gene: 6. Germline V gives CDR1 MGHDK, CDR2 SYGVNS. This CDR3 is built from 13 residues. Using reference TRBV25-1 and TRBJ1-1 for the parts outside the CDR3, the full variable domain is EADIYQTPRYLVIGTGKKITLECSQTMGHDKMYWYQQDPGMELHLIHYSYGVNSTEKGDLSSESTVSRIRTEHFPLTLESARPSHTSQYLCATRDREHTEAFFGQGTRLTVV.

This rearrangement joins TRBV5-1 to TRBJ1-1; possibly TRBD1 for D (6 bases). The CDR3 has 15 amino acids. CDR1 is SGHRS and CDR2 is YFSETQ in the germline V gene. Deletions cut 2 bases from V and 0 bases from J, with 11 bases between. The CDR3 DNA sequence: TGCGCCAGCAGCTTAACACAGGGACTGAACACTGAAGCTTTCTTT. Translation gives CASSLTQGLNTEAFF.

The DNA of the CDR3 is TGTGCCAGCAGCTCCGCTCTCGGGGTAGTAAGGGAAAAACTGTTTTTT. This sequence encodes CASSSALGVVREKLFF. V usage is TRBV7-8 and J usage is TRBJ1-4; D not certain. CDR1 is SGHVS and CDR2 is FQNEAQ in the germline V gene. The CDR3 contains 16 residues. Between the trimmed V and J ends, which lost 4 bases and 8 bases, there was a span of 20 bases.

This clone was recorded once. The chain has TRBV4-1 and TRBJ1-1; D is possibly TRBD1 (5 bases). The CDR3 has 17 amino acids. V was clipped by 3 bases and J by 0 bases, with 17 bases between them. Germline V gene sequence: CDR1 MGHRA, CDR2 YSYEKL. The CDR3 DNA is TGCGCCAGCAGCCAGGGGGGTGCGGCAATGATGAACACTGAAGCTTTCTTT. Its translation is CASSQGGAAMMNTEAFF.

V is TRBV19 and J is TRBJ2-1, with 11 bases identical to TRBD2. The ends lost 7 bases at V and 6 bases at J; junction bases unmatched: 8. This CDR3 comprises 15 residues. Germline loops: CDR1 LNHDA, CDR2 SQIVND (reference sequence). In DNA, the CDR3 is TGTGCCAGTATAGCGGGGGGGCCCCTCGGCAATGAGCAGTTCTTC. This codes for CASIAGGPLGNEQFF.

CDR3 DNA: TGTGCCAGCAGCCCCACAAACGCCGGGTTCGGAGATTCACCCCTCCACTTT. It encodes CASSPTNAGFGDSPLHF. The J gene is TRBJ1-6, the V gene TRBV4-2; D call uncertain. There are 17 residues in the CDR3. The V end lost 4 bases, the J end lost 8 bases, and 21 bases lay between the germline ends. Germline V lookup: CDR1 LGHNA, CDR2 YNFKEQ.

The rearrangement joins TRBV28 to TRBJ2-7, with 7 bases fitting TRBD1. Germline V gives CDR1 MDHEN, CDR2 SYDVKM. This CDR3 comprises 14 residues. V was pared by 5 bases and J by 3 bases, with 7 bases of the junction left unmatched. The CDR3 DNA follows: TGTGCCAGCAGTGTGGGGACAGCAGTCTACGAGCAGTACTTC. Translation: CASSVGTAVYEQYF. Looking up the rest from reference TRBV28 and TRBJ2-7 gives the full variable domain: DVKVTQSSRYLVKRTGEKVFLECVQDMDHENMFWYRQDPGLGLRLIYFSYDVKMKEKGDIPEGYSVSREKKERFSLILESASTNQTSMYLCASSVGTAVYEQYFGPGTRLTVT.

The chain joins TRBV14 to TRBJ2-7, with D unresolved. This CDR3 spans 12 amino acids. Trimming left V 1 base short and J 3 bases short, with 4 bases between. Germline CDR1 reads SGHDN; CDR2 reads FVKESK. CDR3 region: CASSQAFYEQYF. CDR3 sequence (DNA): TGTGCCAGCAGCCAAGCGTTCTACGAGCAGTACTTC.

CDR3 in amino acids: CASSQDSSPYGYTF. In DNA, the CDR3 is TGTGCCAGCAGCCAAGATTCCAGTCCCTATGGCTACACCTTC. This chain uses TRBV14 with TRBJ1-2; D remains ambiguous. The germline gives CDR1 SGHDN, CDR2 FVKESK. Trimming pared 0 bases from V and 4 bases from J, leaving 9 bases between. This CDR3 is 14 amino acids long. The full variable domain, its missing parts supplied by reference TRBV14 and TRBJ1-2, is EAGVTQFPSHSVIEKGQTVTLRCDPISGHDNLYWYRRVMGKEIKFLLHFVKESKQDESGMPNNRFLAERTGGTYSTLKVQPAELEDSGVYFCASSQDSSPYGYTFGSGTRLTVV.

For the CDR3, the DNA is TGTGCCAGCTCACCATCGCGGACTTCCTACGAGCAGTACTTC. Its protein is CASSPSRTSYEQYF. This rearrangement joins TRBV18 to TRBJ2-7; D perhaps matches TRBD2 (5 bases). The germline gives CDR1 KGHSH, CDR2 LQKENI. Trimming removed 2 bases from V and 1 base from J, with 9 bases in between. This CDR3 is built from 14 residues.

The V gene is TRBV28, the J gene TRBJ1-5; the D gene is possibly TRBD1 (5 bases). Germline V gives CDR1 MDHEN, CDR2 SYDVKM. The CDR3 spans 12 residues. Trimming took 9 bases from V and 6 from J, leaving 12 bases between them. The CDR3 sequence is CASQGGSQPQHF. The DNA of the CDR3 is TGTGCCAGTCAGGGAGGATCTCAGCCCCAGCATTTT.

V and J are TRBV7-2 and TRBJ2-5, with TRBD2 as a possible D gene (6 bases). CDR1 and CDR2 (germline): SGHTA, FQGNSA. The CDR3 contains 13 residues. V shed 5 bases and J shed 2 bases, with 9 bases lying between them. CDR3 loop: CASSGRPQETQYF. The DNA for the CDR3 is TGTGCCAGCAGCGGGAGGCCGCAAGAGACCCAGTACTTC.

V and J are TRBV20-1 and TRBJ2-1, with no clear D. Germline-derived CDR1 and CDR2 are DFQATT and SNEGSKA (reference sequence). Trimming left V 3 bases short and J 8 bases short, with 2 bases between. The CDR3 totals 9 residues. Here the CDR3 DNA reads TGCAGTGCTAGCTATGAGCAGTTCTTC. Translation gives CSASYEQFF.

The chain carries TRBV25-1 and TRBJ1-6; 9 bases agree with TRBD1. CDR1 MGHDK and CDR2 SYGVNS come from the germline V gene. Losses at the gene ends were 6 bases for V and 10 bases for J; bases not matched to a gene: 13. The CDR3 covers 16 residues. The CDR3 protein is CASRPLGTGNSSPLHF. The CDR3 coding sequence is TGTGCCAGCAGACCCCTGGGGACAGGGAACTCCTCACCCCTCCACTTT.